These T cell receptor beta chains were read from a single sample in a study of spatial heterogeneity in lung cancer. TCRdb passed the 5' RACE reads through MiXCR, listing each CDR3 protein once. Counted here are tens of thousands of distinct CDR3 sequences, approximately 3.1% occurring once; the ten biggest clones make up 30% to 45%. The material was normal lung tissue next to the tumor, obtained at surgery. All receptors come from a male donor with early-stage non-small cell lung cancer. CDR3s include the opening cysteine and the closing phenylalanine or tryptophan.

V,J,CDR3
TRBV2,TRBJ2-2,CASSRFRVDTGELFF
TRBV14,TRBJ1-2,CASSLRQGVGYGYTF
TRBV2,TRBJ2-3,CASKSTGISTDTQYF
TRBV2,TRBJ2-3,CASRDFTDTQYF
TRBV3-1,TRBJ2-1,CASSQGGFGHNYNEQFF
TRBV6-1,TRBJ2-3,CASSKESGRSDTQYF
TRBV18,TRBJ1-6,CASSPRMGPPLHF
TRBV18,TRBJ1-2,CASSPPTGDRTYGYTF
TRBV14,TRBJ1-4,CASSQWSREKLFF
TRBV5-1,TRBJ1-1,CASSGGQGHTEAFF